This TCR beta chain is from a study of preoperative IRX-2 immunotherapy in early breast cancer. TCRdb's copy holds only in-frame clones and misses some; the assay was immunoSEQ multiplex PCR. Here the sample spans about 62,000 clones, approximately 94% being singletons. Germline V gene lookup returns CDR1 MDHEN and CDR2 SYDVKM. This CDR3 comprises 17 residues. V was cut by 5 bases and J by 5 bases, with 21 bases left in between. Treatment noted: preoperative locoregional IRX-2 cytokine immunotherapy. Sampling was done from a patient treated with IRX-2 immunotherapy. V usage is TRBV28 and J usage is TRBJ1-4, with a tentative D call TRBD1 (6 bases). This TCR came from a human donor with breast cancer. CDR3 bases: TGTGCCAGCAGTCCGGCGGGGGCGGCAGGGGCGAATGAAAAACTGTTTTTT. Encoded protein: CASSPAGAAGANEKLFF.